Each of the 9 T cell receptor beta chains below was sequenced from the same sample in a study of lymphopenia after photon versus proton radiotherapy. Measured with immunoSEQ multiplex PCR; TCRdb has only the in-frame clones, and not every one. The data show 17,000 or so clones, roughly 82% seen once. The sequencing used peripheral blood, collected from a patient treated with proton-based radiotherapy. These receptors originate from a man between 70 and 80 years old with pancreatic cancer.

V gene TRBV12-5 combines with J gene TRBJ1-5; D perhaps matches TRBD1 (6 bases). Trimming cost V 2 bases and J 0 bases, with 14 bases left between them. Per germline, CDR1 LGHNT and CDR2 FRNRAP. This CDR3 has 17 amino acids. The DNA for the CDR3 is TGTGCTAGTGGTTTGTACTATGACAGGAATAGCAATCAGCCCCAGCATTTT. This sequence encodes CASGLYYDRNSNQPQHF.

This clone has only one observation. This chain joins TRBV7-3 and TRBJ2-1, with TRBD2 matching 8 bases. Unmatched junction bases numbered 9, after V lost 5 bases and J lost 0 bases. The CDR3 consists of 17 residues. The germline V gene encodes CDR1 SGHTA and CDR2 FQGTGA. The CDR3 DNA reads TGTGCCAGCAGCCCACCGGGGGGGCCTAGCTCCTACAATGAGCAGTTCTTC. It specifies CASSPPGGPSSYNEQFF.

The chain joins TRBV7-8 to TRBJ2-6; D uncertain. V lost 3 bases and J lost 4, with 13 bases in between. The CDR3 sequence is 16 residues long. CDR1 and CDR2 (germline): SGHVS, FQNEAQ. The CDR3 DNA reads TGTGCCAGCAGCTTTTATCGTATAGTCGGGGCCAACGTCCTGACTTTC. Protein sequence: CASSFYRIVGANVLTF.

The rearrangement joins TRBV6-5 to TRBJ1-2; no firm D call. The CDR3 is 14 amino acids. Trimming took 2 bases from V and 1 from J, leaving 8 bases between them. Per germline, CDR1 MNHEY and CDR2 SVGAGI. CDR3 in amino acids: CASSYQDYNYGYTF. In nucleotides, the CDR3 is TGTGCCAGCAGTTACCAGGATTATAACTATGGCTACACCTTC.

This chain links TRBV4-2 with TRBJ1-2; D is undetermined. This CDR3 is built from 14 residues. In germline, CDR1 is LGHNA, CDR2 YNFKEQ. Trimming removed 2 bases at V and 0 bases at J, with 7 bases between. CDR3 nucleotide sequence: TGTGCCAGCAGCCAACCGCCAGCTAACTATGGCTACACCTTC. Its protein product is CASSQPPANYGYTF.

In this sample, this clone turned up a few times. The chain carries TRBV6-1 and TRBJ1-5; possibly TRBD1 for D (6 bases). The V and J ends lost 7 bases and 6 bases respectively, with 19 bases between them. CDR1 MNHNS and CDR2 SASEGT come from the germline V gene. The CDR3 is made up of 15 amino acids. CDR3 DNA: TGTGCCAGCACGAACGGGGGGCTCGGTAGTCAGCCCCAGCATTTT. Its translation: CASTNGGLGSQPQHF.

The chain has TRBV5-4 and TRBJ2-7; TRBD2 agrees at 12 bases. V dropped 0 bases and J dropped 6; count of bases not matched to a gene: 10. The CDR3 sequence is 17 residues long. CDR1 is SGHNT, CDR2 YYREEE, per germline (reference sequence). The CDR3 reads CASSLEGLTGLAGEQYF. CDR3 coding DNA: TGTGCCAGCAGCTTGGAAGGATTGACGGGACTAGCGGGCGAGCAGTACTTC.

V gene TRBV6-5 combines with J gene TRBJ2-3; no definite D call. The germline V gene has CDR1 MNHEY and CDR2 SVGAGI. V lost 4 bases and J lost 1, with 12 bases in between. The CDR3 contains 15 residues. As DNA, the CDR3 is TGTGCCAGCAGTTCTCCGCAGATAGGCACAGATACGCAGTATTTT. Translation gives CASSSPQIGTDTQYF.

This chain links TRBV29-1 with TRBJ1-2; no clear D. The V gene's germline CDR1 is SQVTM and CDR2 ANQGSEA. CDR3 length equals 13 residues. Trimming stripped 7 bases from V and 4 bases from J, with 16 bases between. CDR3 sequence: CSGSTQGLYGYTF. CDR3 nucleotide sequence: TGCAGCGGAAGCACCCAAGGCCTCTATGGCTACACCTTC.